The entry below gives a single T cell receptor beta chain sequence along with its context. Its specificity is not known. Other DNA sequences in the same sample also yield this CDR3. The data stem from a study of shared clonotypes between healthy human individuals. General study results and limits: Sampling used blood alone; tissue repertoires probably differ.

Looked up from germline, CDR1 is SQVTM and CDR2 is ANQGSEA. The V gene lost 3 bases and the J gene lost 1 base, with 3 bases spanning the gap. The CDR3 is 11 residues long. Deep-level assay runs were performed. Sequenced by immunoSEQ multiplex PCR; TCRdb stores in-frame clones only, minus some. The table lists about 2.2 million clones, 90% to 95% of them singletons. Naive-designated CD8 cells lacked CD45RO, were positively enriched for CCR7, and omitted terminally differentiated effector memory CD45RA+ cells. The specimen sequenced was naive CD8+ T cells from PBMCs. This receptor was identified in a man between 18 and 29 years old in good health. Some clones in this sample may be carry-over from other donors' samples. The chain carries TRBV29-1 and TRBJ1-2, with unresolved D. CDR3 bases: TGCAGCGTTGACCTTAACTATGGCTACACCTTC. Protein sequence: CSVDLNYGYTF. Based on the CDR3 plus reference TRBV29-1 and TRBJ1-2, the full variable domain is SAVISQKPSRDICQRGTSLTIQCQVDSQVTMMFWYRQQPGQSLTLIATANQGSEATYESGFVIDKFPISRPNLTFSTLTVSNMSPEDSSIYLCSVDLNYGYTFGSGTRLTVV.